This TCR beta chain originates from a study of T cell changes during pregnancy in multiple sclerosis (dated by TCRdb to between 2018 and 2021). Regarding the study in general: In women with multiple sclerosis, the researchers looked at how the T cell repertoire shifted as pregnancy progressed.

In regard to this clone: What antigen it recognizes has not been identified. No qualities accompany the bases; no much larger clone lies one base away.

CDR1 and CDR2 (SEHNR, FQNEAQ) derive from the germline V gene (reference sequence). Measured from the cysteine to the phenylalanine, the CDR3 is 12 residues long. Left in the record is the CDR3 DNA by itself, 36 bases read in frame from the first base. V was cut back by 5 bases and J by 3 bases, leaving a gap of 5 bases between them. The library relied on the immunoSEQ multiplex PCR assay. TCRdb re-hosts the immuneACCESS table, in-frame sequences only. Its copies lack some clones; in the studies checked, an unresolved V gene accounts for under half of them, and the cause for the rest is not known. This sample is represented by 35,000 to 55,000 clones; 90% of them were singletons. The ten largest clonotypes hold 4% to 5% of the sample.

This TCR was sampled from a female donor in good health, enrolled as a control in a pregnancy study. The sequenced sample was peripheral blood, obtained in the second trimester of pregnancy. The V and J segments used are TRBV7-9 and TRBJ1-3; the D gene cannot be named for sure. Here is the DNA: TGTGCCAGCAGCCCAGATGGAAACACCATATATTTT. It translates to CASSPDGNTIYF.